What follows is one TCR beta chain and its context. Authors of the study amplified TCR beta CDR3 regions from RNA transcripts. A first-round RT-PCR of the TCR CDR3 used the HTBI primer set. A single record per CDR3 protein comes from TCRdb applying MiXCR to the multiplex PCR reads. The table shows under 350,000 distinct CDR3 sequences, with 20% to 25% occurring only once. Clinical symptoms, serum thyroxine, TRAb, thyroid ultrasound and orbital computed tomography informed diagnoses. Fresh 10 ml peripheral blood yielded PBMCs. CDR1 is SGHTS and CDR2 is YDEGEE in the germline V gene. The length of the CDR3 is 17 residues. Trimming left V 0 bases short and J 7 bases short, with 19 bases between. This entry belongs to a study of T cells in Graves' hyperthyroidism and ophthalmopathy.

V gene TRBV5-8 combines with J gene TRBJ1-4; D is unresolved. The sequence was collected from a woman in her fifties or sixties with Graves' hyperthyroidism. The sequenced sample was blood. For the CDR3, the DNA is TGTGCCAGCAGCTTGGTGGCAGGAGGTCACCAAGTTGAAAAACTGTTTTTT. Translating gives CASSLVAGGHQVEKLFF.